These T cell receptor beta chains were read from a single sample in a study of patients and donors after allogeneic stem cell transplantation. TCRdb redid the calling of the RT-PCR reads with MiXCR, one entry per CDR3 protein. The sample carries 65,000 to 80,000 distinct CDR3 sequences, 26% recorded once. The material sequenced was blood, either unsorted or a sorted T cell fraction (not recorded which). These receptors were taken from a human donor who was either an allogeneic HSCT recipient or a stem cell or donor lymphocyte infusion donor (not recorded which). It is not recorded whose cells these are; they may come from a transplant donor. CDR3s include the opening cysteine and the closing phenylalanine or tryptophan. A D gene is named only where the DNA matches it firmly. Size tells how often a clone was seen (once, few, many) or the class of an expanded clone, and some rows leave it out.

d_call clone_size j_call v_call cdr3_aa cdr3_nt
TRBD2 . TRBJ2-1 TRBV10-3 CAISTSGRAGEQFF TGTGCCATCAGTACTAGCGGGAGGGCCGGGGAGCAGTTCTTC
. few TRBJ2-1 TRBV7-9 CASRAQGSYNEQFF TGTGCCAGCAGGGCCCAAGGGTCCTACAATGAGCAGTTCTTC
. . TRBJ1-5 TRBV20-1 CSARDQEGNQPQHF TGCAGTGCTAGAGATCAGGAGGGCAATCAGCCCCAGCATTTT
TRBD1 . TRBJ2-7 TRBV20-1 CSASGQGAYEQYF TGCAGTGCGAGTGGACAGGGCGCCTACGAGCAGTACTTC
. . TRBJ2-5 TRBV2 CASSGGWGMVEETQYF TGTGCCAGCAGTGGAGGCTGGGGGATGGTCGAGGAGACCCAGTACTTC
. few TRBJ1-1 TRBV5-1 CASSHDRDEAFF TGCGCCAGCAGCCACGATCGGGATGAAGCTTTCTTT
. . TRBJ2-1 TRBV12-3/TRBV12-4 CASSFSALPYNEQFF TGTGCCAGCAGTTTTTCTGCCCTACCCTACAATGAGCAGTTCTTC
. . TRBJ1-1 TRBV29-1 CSGGERGTEAFF TGCAGCGGGGGAGAAAGGGGAACTGAAGCTTTCTTT
TRBD1 few TRBJ2-1 TRBV12-3/TRBV12-4 CASSGQGIYGEQFF TGTGCCAGCAGCGGACAGGGAATCTACGGTGAGCAGTTCTTC
. many TRBJ2-3 TRBV12-3/TRBV12-4 CASSWGASTDTQYF TGTGCCAGCAGTTGGGGAGCTAGCACAGATACGCAGTATTTT
. many TRBJ1-1 TRBV2 CASSSQGMNTEAFF TGTGCCAGCAGTTCGCAGGGGATGAACACTGAAGCTTTCTTT
. . TRBJ1-4 TRBV18 CASSPTNEKLFF TGTGCCAGCTCTCCAACTAATGAAAAACTGTTTTTT
TRBD1 many TRBJ1-1 TRBV5-1 CASSPRADRDTEAFF TGCGCCAGCAGCCCAAGGGCCGACAGGGACACTGAAGCTTTCTTT
TRBD1 few TRBJ1-1 TRBV7-9 CASSPVLGTAEAFF TGTGCCAGCAGCCCCGTTCTCGGGACAGCTGAAGCTTTCTTT
. few TRBJ2-1 TRBV14 CASSQDRINRFF TGTGCCAGCAGCCAAGATCGGATTAATCGGTTCTTC
. . TRBJ2-5 TRBV6-6 CASSYHGAQEETQYF TGTGCCAGCAGTTACCACGGAGCACAGGAAGAGACCCAGTACTTC
TRBD2 . TRBJ2-5 TRBV7-9 CASSSLGTTKQETQYF TGTGCCAGCAGCAGCCTCGGGACTACGAAGCAAGAGACCCAGTACTTC
. few TRBJ1-3 TRBV4-1 CASSYPGLSGNTIYF TGCGCCAGCAGCTACCCGGGGCTCTCTGGAAACACCATATATTTT
. . TRBJ1-1 TRBV5-6 CASSFEWINTEAFF TGTGCCAGCAGCTTTGAATGGATAAACACTGAAGCTTTCTTT
. . TRBJ2-5 TRBV21-1 CASSTPRGSKTQYF TGTGCCAGCAGCACGCCGCGGGGTTCGAAGACCCAGTACTTC
. few TRBJ2-7 TRBV16 CASSRSSATGYRNEQYF TGTGCCAGCAGCCGCTCCTCAGCTACAGGCTATAGGAACGAGCAGTACTTC
TRBD2 . TRBJ2-1 TRBV5-1 CASSRGLVRPSFF TGCGCCAGCAGCCGTGGACTAGTCCGGCCCTCGTTCTTC
. . TRBJ2-5 TRBV5-1 CASSLGSQGLETQYF TGCGCCAGCAGCTTGGGCTCGCAGGGGTTAGAGACCCAGTACTTC
TRBD1 . TRBJ1-6 TRBV5-4 CASSSNRGLGSPLHF TGTGCCAGCAGCTCCAACAGGGGGCTGGGGTCACCCCTCCACTTT
. few TRBJ1-1 TRBV18 CASSPDRVDTEAFF TGTGCCAGCTCACCCGACCGGGTGGACACTGAAGCTTTCTTT
. . TRBJ2-2 TRBV7-7 CATGQWDINTGELFF TGTGCTACCGGCCAATGGGACATTAACACCGGGGAGCTGTTTTTT
. . TRBJ1-2 TRBV5-1 CASSLARDGLGYGYTF TGCGCCAGCAGCTTGGCCCGGGACGGACTCGGCTATGGCTACACCTTC
TRBD1 . TRBJ1-5 TRBV4-2 CASSQEETGRAVQPQHF TGTGCCAGCAGCCAAGAGGAGACAGGGAGGGCGGTCCAGCCCCAGCATTTT
TRBD1 . TRBJ2-3 TRBV7-3 CASSSGTGADTQYF TGTGCCAGCAGCTCCGGGACAGGGGCAGATACGCAGTATTTT
TRBD1 few TRBJ1-1 TRBV9 CASSAQTGGLNTEAFF TGTGCCAGCAGCGCCCAGACAGGGGGCTTGAACACTGAAGCTTTCTTT
. large TRBJ1-5 TRBV12-3/TRBV12-4 CASSPTRDGERPQHF TGTGCCAGCAGTCCCACCCGTGACGGGGAGCGGCCCCAGCATTTT
. . TRBJ1-1 TRBV3-1 CASSSRDKNTEAFF TGTGCCAGCAGCAGCCGGGACAAGAACACTGAAGCTTTCTTT
TRBD1 . TRBJ2-2 TRBV28 CASRRDSFPTGELFF TGTGCCAGCAGGAGGGACAGCTTCCCCACCGGGGAGCTGTTTTTT
. . TRBJ1-1 TRBV5-1 CASSRRSPTVGTEAFF TGCGCCAGCAGCCGTCGGTCCCCGACGGTGGGGACTGAAGCTTTCTTT
. . TRBJ1-1 TRBV2 CASRPMNTEAFF TGTGCCAGCAGGCCCATGAACACTGAAGCTTTCTTT
TRBD1 . TRBJ1-2 TRBV27 CASNSGGGGDGYTF TGTGCCAGCAACTCAGGGGGCGGGGGTGATGGCTACACCTTC
TRBD1 few TRBJ1-1 TRBV3-1 CASTFEGASTEAFF TGTGCCAGCACCTTTGAGGGGGCAAGTACTGAAGCTTTCTTT
. . TRBJ2-1 TRBV15 CATSGWWASSYNEQFF TGTGCCACCAGCGGCTGGTGGGCGAGCTCCTACAATGAGCAGTTCTTC
. . TRBJ2-3 TRBV5-1 CASSLGGPTDTQYF TGCGCCAGCAGCTTGGGCGGACCTACAGATACGCAGTATTTT
TRBD1 . TRBJ1-4 TRBV5-6 CASSLAGQGSNEKLFF TGTGCCAGCAGCTTGGCGGGACAGGGGAGTAATGAAAAACTGTTTTTT
. many TRBJ1-2 TRBV7-6 CASSPSEGYGYTF TGTGCCAGCAGCCCCAGCGAGGGCTATGGCTACACCTTC
TRBD1 . TRBJ2-1 TRBV20-1 CSAPLLGQGTDEQFF TGCAGTGCTCCCCTCCTGGGACAGGGTACGGATGAGCAGTTCTTC
. . TRBJ2-4 TRBV6-2/TRBV6-3 CASKGAPNIQYF TGTGCCAGCAAAGGGGCCCCCAACATTCAGTACTTC
TRBD1 . TRBJ2-1 TRBV24-1 CATSEGQGRNEQFF TGTGCCACCAGTGAAGGACAGGGCCGCAATGAGCAGTTCTTC
TRBD1 . TRBJ1-2 TRBV20-1 CSAPSGTGLGYGYTF TGCAGTGCTCCGTCCGGGACAGGGCTCGGCTATGGCTACACCTTC
. . TRBJ2-7 TRBV20-1 CSVLRQENYEQYF TGCAGTGTCCTGCGGCAGGAGAACTACGAGCAGTACTTC
TRBD1 few TRBJ2-5 TRBV28 CASNADRVEEKTQYF TGTGCCAGCAACGCGGACAGGGTAGAGGAAAAGACCCAGTACTTC
TRBD1 . TRBJ1-4 TRBV25-1 CASSESVTGWEKLFF TGTGCCAGCAGTGAATCGGTGACAGGGTGGGAAAAACTGTTTTTT
. . TRBJ2-3 TRBV24-1 CATGGSTDTQYF TGTGCCACCGGAGGGAGCACAGATACGCAGTATTTT
. . TRBJ1-1 TRBV5-5 CASSWKPLENTEAFF TGTGCCAGCAGCTGGAAACCTCTCGAGAACACTGAAGCTTTCTTT
. . TRBJ2-2 TRBV28 CASLIPNTGELFF TGTGCCAGCCTGATTCCGAACACCGGGGAGCTGTTTTTT
TRBD1 . TRBJ2-1 TRBV2 CASREPGQRANNEQFF TGTGCCAGCAGGGAGCCGGGACAGAGAGCCAACAATGAGCAGTTCTTC
TRBD2 . TRBJ2-5 TRBV24-1 CATSSGSVEETQYF TGTGCCACCTCTAGCGGGAGTGTAGAAGAGACCCAGTACTTC